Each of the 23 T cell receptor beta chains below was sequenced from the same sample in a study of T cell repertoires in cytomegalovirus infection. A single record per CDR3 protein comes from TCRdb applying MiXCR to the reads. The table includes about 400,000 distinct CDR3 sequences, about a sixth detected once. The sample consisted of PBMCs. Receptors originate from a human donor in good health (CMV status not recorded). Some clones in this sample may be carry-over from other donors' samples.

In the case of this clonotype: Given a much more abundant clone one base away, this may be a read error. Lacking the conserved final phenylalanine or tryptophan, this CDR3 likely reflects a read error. The CDR3 nucleotides are TGTGCCACCAGTGACGCCCATCAAGAGACCCAGTACGTC. It translates to CATSDAHQETQYV. The chain uses TRBV24-1 and TRBJ2-5; D is uncertain. The CDR3 is 13 residues long. V was trimmed by 4 bases and J by 2 bases, leaving 7 bases between them. Germline V gene sequence: CDR1 KGHDR, CDR2 SFDVKD.

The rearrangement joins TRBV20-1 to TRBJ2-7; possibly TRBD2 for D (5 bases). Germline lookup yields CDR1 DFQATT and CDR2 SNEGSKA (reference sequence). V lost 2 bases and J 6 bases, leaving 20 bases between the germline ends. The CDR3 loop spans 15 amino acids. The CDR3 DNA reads TGCAGTGCTAGAAGATCGGGCCTAGCTGGGCGCGAGCAGTACTTC. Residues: CSARRSGLAGREQYF.

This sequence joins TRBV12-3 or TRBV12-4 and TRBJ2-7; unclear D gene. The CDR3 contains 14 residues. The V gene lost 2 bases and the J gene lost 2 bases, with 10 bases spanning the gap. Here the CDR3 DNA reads TGTGCCAGCAGTTTACGGGCACCGACCTACGAGCAGTACTTC. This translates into CASSLRAPTYEQYF.

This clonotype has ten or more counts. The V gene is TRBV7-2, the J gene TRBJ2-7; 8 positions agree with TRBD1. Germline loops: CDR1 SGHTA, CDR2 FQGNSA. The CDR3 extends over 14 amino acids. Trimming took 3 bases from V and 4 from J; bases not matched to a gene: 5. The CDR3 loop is CASSFPGQVYEQYF. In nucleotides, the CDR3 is TGTGCCAGCAGCTTCCCGGGACAGGTTTACGAGCAGTACTTC.

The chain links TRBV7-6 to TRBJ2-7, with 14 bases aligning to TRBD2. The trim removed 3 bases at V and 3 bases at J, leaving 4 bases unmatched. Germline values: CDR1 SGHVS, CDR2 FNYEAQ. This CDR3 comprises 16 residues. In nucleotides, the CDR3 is TGTGCCAGCAGCTTGGGGACTAGCGGGAGCGGCTACGAGCAGTACTTC. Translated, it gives CASSLGTSGSGYEQYF.

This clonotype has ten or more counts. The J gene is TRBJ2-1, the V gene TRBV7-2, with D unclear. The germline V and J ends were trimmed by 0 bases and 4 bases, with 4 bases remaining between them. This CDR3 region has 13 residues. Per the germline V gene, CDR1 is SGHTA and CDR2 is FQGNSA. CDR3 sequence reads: CASSLATYNEQFF. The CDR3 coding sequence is TGTGCCAGCAGCTTAGCCACGTACAATGAGCAGTTCTTC.

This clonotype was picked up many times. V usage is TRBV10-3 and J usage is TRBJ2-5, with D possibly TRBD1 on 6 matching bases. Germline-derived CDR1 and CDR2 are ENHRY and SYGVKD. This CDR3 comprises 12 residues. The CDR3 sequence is CATGGLGETQYF. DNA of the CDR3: TGTGCAACTGGGGGCCTTGGGGAGACCCAGTACTTC.

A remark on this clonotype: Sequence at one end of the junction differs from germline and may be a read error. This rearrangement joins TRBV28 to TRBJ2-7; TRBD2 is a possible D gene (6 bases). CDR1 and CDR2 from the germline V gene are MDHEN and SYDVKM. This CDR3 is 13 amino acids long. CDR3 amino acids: CASSYKVEGSYFF. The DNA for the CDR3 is TGTGCCAGCAGCTATAAGGTGGAGGGGTCGTATTTCTTC.

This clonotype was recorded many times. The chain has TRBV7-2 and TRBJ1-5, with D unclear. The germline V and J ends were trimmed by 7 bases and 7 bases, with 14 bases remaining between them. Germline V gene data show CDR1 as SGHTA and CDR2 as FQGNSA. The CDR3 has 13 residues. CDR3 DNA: TGTGCCAGCACCCCCAATGCCGGGCAGCCCCAGCATTTT. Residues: CASTPNAGQPQHF. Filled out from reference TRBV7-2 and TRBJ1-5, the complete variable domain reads GAGVSQSPSNKVTEKGKDVELRCDPISGHTALYWYRQSLGQGLEFLIYFQGNSAPDKSGLPSDRFSAERTGGSVSTLTIQRTQQEDSAVYLCASTPNAGQPQHFGDGTRLSIL.

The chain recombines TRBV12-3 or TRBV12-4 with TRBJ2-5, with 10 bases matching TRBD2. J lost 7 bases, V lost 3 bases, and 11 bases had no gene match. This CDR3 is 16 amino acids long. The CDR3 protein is CASSFLAGEGGGTQYF. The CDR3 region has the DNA TGTGCCAGCAGTTTCCTAGCGGGAGAGGGGGGGGGGACCCAGTACTTC.

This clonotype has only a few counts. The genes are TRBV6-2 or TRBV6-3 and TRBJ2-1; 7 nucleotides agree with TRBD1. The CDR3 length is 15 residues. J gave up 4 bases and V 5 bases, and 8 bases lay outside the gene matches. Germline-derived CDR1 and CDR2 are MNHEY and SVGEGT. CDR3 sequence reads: CASSTRDSTYNEQFF. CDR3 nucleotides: TGTGCCAGCAGTACACGGGACAGTACATACAATGAGCAGTTCTTC.

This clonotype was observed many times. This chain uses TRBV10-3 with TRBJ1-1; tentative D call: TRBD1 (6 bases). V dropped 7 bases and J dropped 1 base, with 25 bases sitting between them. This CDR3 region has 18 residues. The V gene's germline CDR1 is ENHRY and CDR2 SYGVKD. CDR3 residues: CAITEGRGAEGKNTEAFF. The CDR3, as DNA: TGTGCCATCACCGAGGGGAGGGGGGCAGAGGGAAAGAACACTGAAGCTTTCTTT.

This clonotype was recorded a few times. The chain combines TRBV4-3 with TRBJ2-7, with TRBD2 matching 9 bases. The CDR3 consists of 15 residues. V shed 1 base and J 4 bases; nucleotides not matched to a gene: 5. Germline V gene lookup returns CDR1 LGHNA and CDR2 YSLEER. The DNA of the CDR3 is TGCGCCAGCAGCCAAGGGGGTAGCGGGAGTTACGAGCAGTACTTC. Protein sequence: CASSQGGSGSYEQYF.

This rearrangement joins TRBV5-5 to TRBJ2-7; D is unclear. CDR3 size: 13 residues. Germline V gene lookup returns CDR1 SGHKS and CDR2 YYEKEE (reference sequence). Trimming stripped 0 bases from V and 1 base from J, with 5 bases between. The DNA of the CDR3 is TGTGCCAGCAGCTTGGAACAGTCCTACGAGCAGTACTTC. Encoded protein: CASSLEQSYEQYF.

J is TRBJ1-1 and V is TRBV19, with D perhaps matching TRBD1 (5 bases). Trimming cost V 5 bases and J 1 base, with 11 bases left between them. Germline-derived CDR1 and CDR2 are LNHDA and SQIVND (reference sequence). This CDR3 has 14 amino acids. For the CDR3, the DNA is TGTGCCAGTAGTCGCGACAGATCGAACACTGAAGCTTTCTTT. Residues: CASSRDRSNTEAFF.

CDR3 amino acids: CASSTDRASYEQYF. The CDR3, as DNA: TGTGCCAGCAGCACAGACAGGGCTTCCTACGAGCAGTACTTC. The chain couples TRBV28 to TRBJ2-7; 7 nucleotides line up with TRBD1. Per germline, CDR1 MDHEN and CDR2 SYDVKM. V lost 6 bases, J lost 1 base, and 6 bases stayed unmatched. The CDR3 is 14 amino acids.

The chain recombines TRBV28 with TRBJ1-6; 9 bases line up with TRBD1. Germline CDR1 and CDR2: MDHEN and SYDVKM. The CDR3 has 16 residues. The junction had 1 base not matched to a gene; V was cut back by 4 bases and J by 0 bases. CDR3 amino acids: CASSWGQGSYNSPLHF. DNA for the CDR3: TGTGCCAGCAGTTGGGGACAGGGCTCCTATAATTCACCCCTCCACTTT.

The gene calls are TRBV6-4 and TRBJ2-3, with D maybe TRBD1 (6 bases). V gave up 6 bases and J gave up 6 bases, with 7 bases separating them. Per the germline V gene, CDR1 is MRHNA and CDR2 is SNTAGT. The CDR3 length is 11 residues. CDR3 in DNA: TGTGCCAGCAGGGGGGCGGATACGCAGTATTTT. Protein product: CASRGADTQYF.

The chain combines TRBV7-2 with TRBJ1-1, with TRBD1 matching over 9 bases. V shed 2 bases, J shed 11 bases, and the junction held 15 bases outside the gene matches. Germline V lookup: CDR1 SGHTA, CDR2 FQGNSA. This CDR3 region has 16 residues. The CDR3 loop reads CASSLRGQGTFKWAFF. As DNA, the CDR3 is TGTGCCAGCAGCTTACGCGGACAGGGGACTTTTAAGTGGGCTTTCTTT.

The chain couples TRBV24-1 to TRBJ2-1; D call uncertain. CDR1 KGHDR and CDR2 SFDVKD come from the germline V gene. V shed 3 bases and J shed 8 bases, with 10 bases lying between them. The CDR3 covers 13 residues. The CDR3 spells CATSDLKVDEQFF. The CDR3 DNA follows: TGTGCCACCAGTGATCTTAAAGTAGATGAGCAGTTCTTC.

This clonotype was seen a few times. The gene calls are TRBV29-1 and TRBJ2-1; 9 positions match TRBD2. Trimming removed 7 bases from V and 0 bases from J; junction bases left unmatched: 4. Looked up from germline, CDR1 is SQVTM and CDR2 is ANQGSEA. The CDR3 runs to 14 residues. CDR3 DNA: TGCAGCGCCCTAGCGGGGAACTCCTACAATGAGCAGTTCTTC. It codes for CSALAGNSYNEQFF.

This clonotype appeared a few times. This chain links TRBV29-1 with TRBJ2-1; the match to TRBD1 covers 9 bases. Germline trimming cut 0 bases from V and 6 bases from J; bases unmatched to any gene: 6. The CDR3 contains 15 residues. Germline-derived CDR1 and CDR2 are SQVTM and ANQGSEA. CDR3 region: CSVEDHPTGGNEQFF. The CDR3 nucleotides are TGCAGCGTTGAAGATCACCCGACAGGGGGCAATGAGCAGTTCTTC.

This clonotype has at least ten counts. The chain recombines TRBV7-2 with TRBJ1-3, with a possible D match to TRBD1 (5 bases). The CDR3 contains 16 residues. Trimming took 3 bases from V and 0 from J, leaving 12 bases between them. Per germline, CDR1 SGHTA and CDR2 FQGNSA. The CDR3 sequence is CASSFRQSRSGNTIYF. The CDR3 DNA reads TGTGCCAGCAGCTTTCGACAGAGCCGCTCTGGAAACACCATATATTTT.